Below, 29 T cell receptor beta chains from the same sample are listed, as sequenced in a study of technical replicates of blood from a few donors. Profiling relied on immunoSEQ multiplex PCR, and the TCRdb table lists in-frame clones only, not all of them. The data contain about 80,000 clones, roughly nine tenths of them singletons. Material: T cells isolated from PBMCs. The source of these receptors is a human donor in good health.

This chain links TRBV29-1 with TRBJ2-2; D might be TRBD1 (6 bases). Germline CDR1 is SQVTM and CDR2 is ANQGSEA. Between the trimmed V and J ends, which lost 7 bases and 5 bases, there was a span of 23 bases. The CDR3 spans 16 residues. In DNA, the CDR3 is TGCAGCGCCCCTAAACCGGGACAAGGACGTACCGGGGAGCTGTTTTTT. This sequence encodes CSAPKPGQGRTGELFF.

CDR3 sequence: CASSSGPERNEQFF. CDR3 DNA sequence: TGTGCCAGCAGTAGCGGACCCGAAAGGAATGAGCAGTTCTTC. The genes are TRBV27 and TRBJ2-1; D perhaps matches TRBD2 (5 bases). V lost 5 bases and J 7 bases, leaving 15 bases between the germline ends. The CDR3 has 14 residues. The germline gives CDR1 MNHEY, CDR2 SMNVEV (reference sequence).

The genes are TRBV11-2 and TRBJ1-4, with a tentative D call TRBD1 (5 bases). The germline V and J ends were trimmed by 2 bases and 5 bases, with 18 bases remaining between them. The CDR3 extends over 17 amino acids. Germline V lookup: CDR1 SGHAT, CDR2 FQNNGV. CDR3 DNA sequence: TGTGCCAGCAGCTTATCCCCGGTAGGGGCTTACAATGAAAAACTGTTTTTT. Translated, it gives CASSLSPVGAYNEKLFF.

The chain is built from TRBV27 and TRBJ1-5; D not certain. From germline, CDR1 is MNHEY and CDR2 SMNVEV (reference sequence). Trimming removed 1 base from V and 5 bases from J, with 9 bases in between. The CDR3 contains 14 residues. The CDR3, as DNA: TGTGCCAGCAGTTTATATTGGGGAGATCAGCCCCAGCATTTT. Residues: CASSLYWGDQPQHF.

The rearrangement joins TRBV5-4 to TRBJ2-7; 12 nucleotides align to TRBD2. The CDR3 has 17 amino acids. After removal of 4 bases from V and 0 bases from J, the junction contained 8 bases not matched to a gene. The V gene's germline CDR1 is SGHNT and CDR2 YYREEE (reference sequence). CDR3 loop: CASSGTTSGRSSYEQYF. DNA for the CDR3: TGTGCCAGCAGCGGCACTACTAGCGGGAGGAGCTCCTACGAGCAGTACTTC.

The count of this clone is one. One end of the junction does not line up with germline, which may come from a read error. V and J are TRBV19 and TRBJ2-2; D is undetermined. This CDR3 has 14 residues. Germline CDR1 and CDR2: LNHDA and SQIVND (reference sequence). The CDR3 nucleotides read TGTGCCAGTAGTATAACGACAAACAGCGGGGAGCTGTTTTTT. Translated: CASSITTNSGELFF.

The chain uses TRBV10-3 and TRBJ2-7, with 10 nucleotides matching TRBD1. The V and J ends lost 4 bases and 10 bases, in that order; junction bases with no gene match: 4. Germline V gives CDR1 ENHRY, CDR2 SYGVKD. The CDR3 loop spans 12 amino acids. The DNA of the CDR3 is TGTGCCATCAGTGGGGACAGGGGAGGTCAGTACTTC. It encodes CAISGDRGGQYF.

This clone was seen just once. The chain combines TRBV5-1 with TRBJ2-7, with TRBD1 matching over 8 bases. V shed 0 bases and J 9 bases; nucleotides not matched to a gene: 8. The germline V gene encodes CDR1 SGHRS and CDR2 YFSETQ. The CDR3 spans 14 residues. The CDR3 region is CASSLETGEFWQYF. Written as DNA, the CDR3 is TGCGCCAGCAGCTTGGAGACAGGGGAATTCTGGCAGTACTTC. Full variable domain (outside the CDR3, taken from reference TRBV5-1 and TRBJ2-7): KAGVTQTPRYLIKTRGQQVTLSCSPISGHRSVSWYQQTPGQGLQFLFEYFSETQRNKGNFPGRFSGRQFSNSRSEMNVSTLELGDSALYLCASSLETGEFWQYFGPGTRLTVT.

The DNA for the CDR3 is TGTGCCAGCAGTGAAATGGGACTAGCTTCTGGGGAGCAGTACTTC. Translated, it gives CASSEMGLASGEQYF. The chain is built from TRBV6-1 and TRBJ2-7, with TRBD2 identical over 9 bases. This CDR3 spans 15 amino acids. Germline V gene data show CDR1 as MNHNS and CDR2 as SASEGT. V shed 2 bases, J shed 7 bases, and the junction held 9 bases outside the gene matches.

V is TRBV6-5 and J is TRBJ2-7; tentatively, D is TRBD2 (6 bases). The CDR3 covers 15 residues. The germline gives CDR1 MNHEY, CDR2 SVGAGI. The V end was cut by 6 bases, the J end by 0 bases, with 15 bases between. CDR3 sequence (DNA): TGTGCCAGCAGCTCAGATGGGGGGTTCTCCTACGAGCAGTACTTC. Translation gives CASSSDGGFSYEQYF.

The CDR3 is CASSLSLTEAFF. The CDR3 coding sequence is TGTGCCAGCAGCTTGTCCTTGACTGAAGCTTTCTTT. This sequence joins TRBV5-5 and TRBJ1-1; D is uncertain. The CDR3 is 12 amino acids. V was clipped by 1 base and J by 5 bases, with 6 bases between them. Germline lookup yields CDR1 SGHKS and CDR2 YYEKEE (reference sequence). Complete variable domain (other parts from reference TRBV5-5 and TRBJ1-1): DAGVTQSPTHLIKTRGQQVTLRCSPISGHKSVSWYQQVLGQGPQFIFQYYEKEERGRGNFPDRFSARQFPNYSSELNVNALLLGDSALYLCASSLSLTEAFFGQGTRLTVV.

The chain uses TRBV13 and TRBJ2-3; 7 bases align to TRBD2. The CDR3 is 16 amino acids. Germline lookup yields CDR1 PRHDT and CDR2 FYEKMQ (reference sequence). V shed 1 base, J shed 4 bases, and the junction held 8 bases outside the gene matches. CDR3 in DNA: TGTGCCAGCAGCTTAGAGGGATGGGAGGGAGCAGATACGCAGTATTTT. Amino acids: CASSLEGWEGADTQYF.

The V call is TRBV6-5, the J call TRBJ1-2; D is perhaps TRBD1 (5 bases). Germline V CDR1 and CDR2: MNHEY, SVGAGI. Trimming pared 6 bases from V and 4 bases from J, leaving 12 bases between. The length of the CDR3 is 13 residues. The CDR3 DNA sequence: TGTGCCAGCAGAAGTACGGGGGGCTATGGCTACACCTTC. Translating gives CASRSTGGYGYTF.

With respect to this clone: Other DNA sequences in this sample translate to the same CDR3. The V gene is TRBV28, the J gene TRBJ1-2, with TRBD1 matching 7 bases. The CDR3 is 13 amino acids. V dropped 3 bases and J dropped 4; count of bases not matched to a gene: 2. Germline V gene lookup returns CDR1 MDHEN and CDR2 SYDVKM. The CDR3 DNA is TGTGCCAGCAGTTTGGGACAGACCTATGGCTACACCTTC. Its protein is CASSLGQTYGYTF.

The chain uses TRBV5-1 and TRBJ2-3; 15 bases line up with TRBD2. The CDR3 extends over 19 amino acids. In germline, CDR1 is SGHRS, CDR2 YFSETQ. With 4 bases clipped from V and 1 base from J, the junction kept 10 bases outside the gene matches. The CDR3 region is CASSPGLAGGLSGTDTQYF. DNA for the CDR3: TGCGCCAGCAGCCCCGGACTAGCGGGAGGGCTTTCGGGCACAGATACGCAGTATTTT.

The chain employs TRBV11-1 and TRBJ2-1, with 9 positions matching TRBD1. The length of the CDR3 is 15 residues. Per the germline V gene, CDR1 is SGHAT and CDR2 is FQDESV (reference sequence). J was trimmed by 7 bases and V by 3 bases; bases with no gene match: 7. CDR3 in DNA: TGTGCCAGCAGCTTGGCGGGACAGGGTATGAATGAGCAGTTCTTC. Its translation is CASSLAGQGMNEQFF.

The rearrangement uses TRBV7-7 and TRBJ2-1, with 7 bases matching TRBD1. V lost 0 bases to trimming and J lost 5 bases; unmatched junction nucleotides: 10. Germline CDR1 reads SSHAT; CDR2 reads FNYEAQ (reference sequence). The CDR3 is made up of 17 amino acids. The CDR3 nucleotides read TGTGCCAGCAGCTTAGCCCCTGGGACAGTGCCAAACAATGAGCAGTTCTTC. Its protein is CASSLAPGTVPNNEQFF.

This clone occurred once. The CDR3 region is CAISGSGREVDTQYF. In nucleotides, the CDR3 is TGTGCCATCAGTGGTAGCGGGAGGGAAGTGGATACGCAGTATTTT. This chain uses TRBV10-3 with TRBJ2-3; 11 nucleotides line up with TRBD2. The CDR3 extends over 15 amino acids. Germline V gene data show CDR1 as ENHRY and CDR2 as SYGVKD. Trimming took 4 bases from V and 6 from J; bases not matched to a gene: 6.

The V and J genes are TRBV6-5 and TRBJ1-3; no clear D gene. This CDR3 comprises 15 residues. Germline-derived CDR1 and CDR2 are MNHEY and SVGAGI. V gave up 0 bases and J gave up 4 bases, with 10 bases separating them. The CDR3 DNA is TGTGCCAGCAGTTACTCGATTCTCGCGGGAAACACCATATATTTT. Amino acids: CASSYSILAGNTIYF.

CDR3 protein: CASSLSRDRGTSEAFF. In DNA, the CDR3 is TGTGCCAGCAGCTTAAGTAGGGACAGGGGTACAAGTGAAGCTTTCTTT. V is TRBV7-2 and J is TRBJ1-1; 10 bases line up with TRBD1. CDR1 SGHTA and CDR2 FQGNSA come from the germline V gene. The CDR3 has 16 residues. The J segment lost 7 bases and the V segment lost 2 bases, leaving 10 bases of the junction unmatched.

The count of this clone is one. V is TRBV27 and J is TRBJ2-7; TRBD2 aligns across 10 bases. The CDR3 covers 13 residues. Germline CDR1 and CDR2: MNHEY and SMNVEV (reference sequence). The J segment lost 3 bases and the V segment lost 6 bases, leaving 2 bases of the junction unmatched. The chain's CDR3 is CASSLAGVYEQYF. CDR3 nucleotides: TGTGCCAGCAGCCTAGCGGGAGTCTACGAGCAGTACTTC.

The chain joins TRBV10-3 to TRBJ1-2; weak D call: TRBD1 (6 bases). The CDR3 length is 14 residues. V gave up 7 bases and J gave up 5 bases, with 17 bases separating them. Germline CDR1 and CDR2: ENHRY and SYGVKD. In DNA form, the CDR3 reads TGTGCCATCACTCCACTGGGGGGGCATTATGGCTACACCTTC. It translates to CAITPLGGHYGYTF.

V usage is TRBV27 and J usage is TRBJ2-7; TRBD2 agrees at 13 bases. Unmatched junction bases numbered 8, after V lost 7 bases and J lost 2 bases. This CDR3 has 16 amino acids. The germline V gene has CDR1 MNHEY and CDR2 SMNVEV (reference sequence). The CDR3 region is CASIGLAGVFPYEQYF. As DNA, the CDR3 is TGTGCCAGCATAGGACTAGCGGGAGTCTTTCCCTACGAGCAGTACTTC.

The chain employs TRBV7-3 and TRBJ2-1; D is undetermined. The ends were cut back, 2 bases at V and 2 bases at J, with 7 bases in the middle. The CDR3 runs to 14 residues. Germline CDR1 SGHTA, CDR2 FQGTGA. The CDR3: CASSLGPPYNEQFF. CDR3 DNA sequence: TGTGCCAGCAGCTTAGGGCCGCCCTACAATGAGCAGTTCTTC.

This rearrangement joins TRBV6-5 to TRBJ1-2; TRBD1 agrees at 7 bases. CDR1 and CDR2 (germline): MNHEY, SVGAGI. With 4 bases clipped from V and 4 bases from J, the junction kept 6 bases outside the gene matches. The CDR3 totals 14 residues. CDR3 in DNA: TGTGCCAGCAGTTCCAACAGGGGAACCTATGGCTACACCTTC. The encoded protein is CASSSNRGTYGYTF.

This rearrangement joins TRBV6-4 to TRBJ2-3; 12 nucleotides line up with TRBD1. Germline lookup yields CDR1 MRHNA and CDR2 SNTAGT. The CDR3 length is 16 residues. The ends lost 3 bases at V and 3 bases at J; junction bases unmatched: 4. CDR3 coding DNA: TGTGCCAGCAGTGAAGGGACAGGGGGCGCGACAGATACGCAGTATTTT. Amino acid sequence: CASSEGTGGATDTQYF.

The chain recombines TRBV10-3 with TRBJ2-7; tentative D call: TRBD2 (5 bases). The CDR3 totals 13 residues. Germline lookup yields CDR1 ENHRY and CDR2 SYGVKD. V was pared by 7 bases and J by 5 bases, with 15 bases between. CDR3 sequence reads: CAIMGSSLHEQYF. The CDR3 nucleotides are TGTGCCATCATGGGGAGTTCCCTCCACGAGCAGTACTTC.

The chain carries TRBV6-5 and TRBJ2-7; D is possibly TRBD1 (6 bases). The V gene lost 10 bases and the J gene lost 2 bases, with 15 bases spanning the gap. The CDR3 covers 13 residues. CDR1 is MNHEY, CDR2 SVGAGI, per germline. CDR3 DNA sequence: TGTGCCACGGTGGGGGCAGGGACCTACGAGCAGTACTTC. This sequence encodes CATVGAGTYEQYF.

The rearrangement uses TRBV4-3 and TRBJ2-7; weak D call: TRBD1 (6 bases). Germline V lookup: CDR1 LGHNA, CDR2 YSLEER. The CDR3 consists of 14 residues. Trimming took off 4 bases at V and 1 base at J, with 11 bases between the two ends. CDR3: CASSLRQDSYEQYF. The CDR3 bases are TGCGCCAGCAGCCTACGACAGGATTCCTACGAGCAGTACTTC.